This T cell receptor (beta chain) was sequenced during a study of OX40 agonist ivuxolimab in advanced cancers. Looking at the study overall: Patient treatment consisted of intravenous ivuxolimab administration every 2 weeks at 0.01 to 10 mg/kg. Broader study findings: Relatively little clonal expansion, among the lowest observed, appeared in partial responders at 0.1-3.0 mg/kg. Researchers did not establish what antigens the expanded peripheral T cells target. Several nonresponders also turned out to have low normalized T-cell clonal expansion.

This clone was seen a single time. The target antigen is unknown. V lost 5 bases to trimming and J lost 5 bases; unmatched junction nucleotides: 6. The CDR3 is 16 residues long. Per the germline V gene, CDR1 is SGDLS and CDR2 is YYNGEE. Method: immunoSEQ multiplex PCR; TCRdb's copy keeps in-frame clones and lacks some. The sample has about 79,000 clones; 88% are singletons. The source material was CD4+ or CD8+ T cells sorted from blood, sampled in a trial of the OX40 agonist ivuxolimab. The source of this sequence is an adult with an advanced solid tumor such as melanoma, head and neck, liver or kidney cancer. The V call is TRBV9, the J call TRBJ2-1, with 14 bases aligning to TRBD2. The CDR3 nucleotides read TGTGCCAGCAGTGGGACTAGCGGGAGTCGGAACAATGAGCAGTTCTTC. It codes for CASSGTSGSRNNEQFF.